This TCR beta chain was identified in a study of T cell changes during pregnancy in multiple sclerosis. This clone came up once. The assay was immunoSEQ multiplex PCR, and TCRdb's table has in-frame clones only and misses some. The table shows roughly 90,000 clones, with 85% to 95% occurring only once. The CDR3 sequence is 14 residues long. Germline lookup yields CDR1 SGHDT and CDR2 YYEEEE. V lost 0 bases to trimming and J lost 5 bases, with 9 bases between them. This specimen consisted of peripheral blood, obtained in the first trimester of pregnancy. The sequence derives from a female donor with multiple sclerosis, enrolled in a pregnancy study. The V gene is TRBV5-6, the J gene TRBJ1-5; no reliable D call. As DNA, the CDR3 is TGTGCCAGCAGCTTGGGAGGAGGAGATCAGCCCCAGCATTTT. It is translated as CASSLGGGDQPQHF.